Following are 10 T cell receptor beta chains from one sample sequenced in a study of blood T cell repertoires in COVID-19. Assay used: immunoSEQ multiplex PCR; TCRdb lists only in-frame clones, some missing. The repertoire has over 60,000 clones, nearly 90% of them found once; the top ten carry about 5%. Sequencing used peripheral blood. All receptors come from a man in his fifties or sixties with acute or convalescent COVID-19.

J is TRBJ2-7 and V is TRBV3-1 (or the pseudogene TRBV3-2), with 10 bases lining up with TRBD1. Germline V lookup: CDR1 LGHDT, CDR2 YNNKEL (reference sequence). The CDR3 covers 13 residues. Germline trimming cut 5 bases from V and 7 bases from J; bases unmatched to any gene: 5. CDR3 loop: CASSSTGGKEQYF. The CDR3 nucleotides are TGTGCCAGCAGCTCGACAGGGGGCAAAGAGCAGTACTTC.

The genes are TRBV5-6 and TRBJ2-7; 12 nucleotides line up with TRBD2. The J segment lost 2 bases and the V segment lost 3 bases, leaving 12 bases of the junction unmatched. This CDR3 has 18 amino acids. Germline V gives CDR1 SGHDT, CDR2 YYEEEE. CDR3 nucleotide sequence: TGTGCCAGCAGCTCAGGACTAGCGGGATGGGTGAGCACCTACGAGCAGTACTTC. Its protein is CASSSGLAGWVSTYEQYF.

The chain is built from TRBV6-1 and TRBJ1-1; possibly TRBD1 for D (5 bases). V dropped 2 bases and J dropped 4 bases, with 11 bases sitting between them. The germline V gene has CDR1 MNHNS and CDR2 SASEGT. The CDR3 covers 14 residues. CDR3 DNA sequence: TGTGCCAGCAGTGAAATTGGCGGGGGCACTGAAGCTTTCTTT. Translation: CASSEIGGGTEAFF.

The V gene is TRBV18, the J gene TRBJ2-5, with 7 bases that match TRBD2. Trimming at V came to 5 bases and at J to 5 bases, leaving 5 bases not matched to a gene. The CDR3 has 13 amino acids. CDR1 and CDR2 (germline): KGHSH, LQKENI. This CDR3 reads CASSAGDVETQYF. CDR3 DNA: TGTGCCAGCTCAGCGGGGGATGTGGAGACCCAGTACTTC. Together with reference TRBV18 and TRBJ2-5, the CDR3 gives the full variable domain: NAGVMQNPRHLVRRRGQEARLRCSPMKGHSHVYWYRQLPEEGLKFMVYLQKENIIDESGMPKERFSAEFPKEGPSILRIQQVVRGDSAAYFCASSAGDVETQYFGPGTRLLVL.

V is TRBV5-6 and J is TRBJ1-5, with 9 bases that match TRBD1. Germline values: CDR1 SGHDT, CDR2 YYEEEE. This CDR3 is built from 14 residues. Trimming cost V 4 bases and J 2 bases; bases outside gene matches: 1. The CDR3 coding sequence is TGTGCCAGCAGCCGGACAGGGGGCAATCAGCCCCAGCATTTT. Its translation is CASSRTGGNQPQHF.

This clone has only one observation. The chain joins TRBV20-1 to TRBJ2-6, with 9 bases matching TRBD1. The CDR3 consists of 17 residues. V gave up 3 bases and J gave up 2 bases; unmatched junction bases: 8. CDR1 DFQATT and CDR2 SNEGSKA come from the germline V gene (reference sequence). The CDR3 DNA reads TGCAGTGCTAGTGCACAGGGGGCAGGGACTGGGGCCAACGTCCTGACTTTC. Residues: CSASAQGAGTGANVLTF.

V is TRBV6-5 and J is TRBJ2-2; 11 bases line up with TRBD2. Looked up from germline, CDR1 is MNHEY and CDR2 is SVGAGI. The CDR3 consists of 16 residues. The trim removed 4 bases at V and 2 bases at J, leaving 3 bases unmatched. The CDR3 DNA follows: TGTGCCAGCAGTTCCGGGACTAGCGGCAACACCGGGGAGCTGTTTTTT. It yields the protein CASSSGTSGNTGELFF.

V usage is TRBV5-1 and J usage is TRBJ1-6; D is unresolved. The V gene lost 4 bases and the J gene lost 0 bases, with 8 bases spanning the gap. CDR3 size: 15 residues. From germline, CDR1 is SGHRS and CDR2 YFSETQ. The CDR3 reads CASSAQDSYNSPLHF. The CDR3 region has the DNA TGCGCCAGCAGCGCTCAGGACTCCTATAATTCACCCCTCCACTTT.

This clone has just a few counts. The CDR3, as DNA: TGTGCCTGGATCAACAGGGATACGCAGTATTTT. This translates into CAWINRDTQYF. The genes are TRBV30 and TRBJ2-3; D perhaps matches TRBD1 (5 bases). V lost 4 bases to trimming and J lost 6 bases, with 8 bases between them. The CDR3 runs 11 residues. CDR1 and CDR2 (germline): GTSNPN, SVGIG (reference sequence).

V gene TRBV5-6 combines with J gene TRBJ2-7, with 9 positions matching TRBD2. J gave up 1 base and V 0 bases, and 5 bases lay outside the gene matches. The CDR3 spans 16 residues. The germline V gene encodes CDR1 SGHDT and CDR2 YYEEEE. The CDR3 nucleotides are TGTGCCAGCAGCTTGGTTCTAGCGGGGTCTTCCTACGAGCAGTACTTC. Residues: CASSLVLAGSSYEQYF.